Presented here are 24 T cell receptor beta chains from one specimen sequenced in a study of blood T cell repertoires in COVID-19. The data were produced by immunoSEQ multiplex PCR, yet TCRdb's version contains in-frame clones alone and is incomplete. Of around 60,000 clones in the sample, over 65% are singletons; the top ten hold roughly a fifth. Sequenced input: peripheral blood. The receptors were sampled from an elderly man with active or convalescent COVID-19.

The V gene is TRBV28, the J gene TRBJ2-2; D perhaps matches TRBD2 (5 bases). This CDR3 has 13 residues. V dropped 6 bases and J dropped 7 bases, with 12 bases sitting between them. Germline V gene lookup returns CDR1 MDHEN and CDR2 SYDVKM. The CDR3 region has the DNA TGTGCCAGCAGCTACCAGGCGGGCGGGGAGCTGTTTTTT. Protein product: CASSYQAGGELFF.

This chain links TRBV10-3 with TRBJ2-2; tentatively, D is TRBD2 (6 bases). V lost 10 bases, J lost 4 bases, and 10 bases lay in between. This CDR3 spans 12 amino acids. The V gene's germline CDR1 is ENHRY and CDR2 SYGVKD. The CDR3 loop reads CASGAGTGELFF. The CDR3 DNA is TGTGCCAGTGGAGCGGGCACCGGGGAGCTGTTTTTT.

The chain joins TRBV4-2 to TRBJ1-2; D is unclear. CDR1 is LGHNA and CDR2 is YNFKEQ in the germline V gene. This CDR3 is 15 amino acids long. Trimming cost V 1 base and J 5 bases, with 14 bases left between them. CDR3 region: CASSQAPGVGYGYTF. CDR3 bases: TGTGCCAGCAGCCAAGCACCAGGCGTTGGGTATGGCTACACCTTC.

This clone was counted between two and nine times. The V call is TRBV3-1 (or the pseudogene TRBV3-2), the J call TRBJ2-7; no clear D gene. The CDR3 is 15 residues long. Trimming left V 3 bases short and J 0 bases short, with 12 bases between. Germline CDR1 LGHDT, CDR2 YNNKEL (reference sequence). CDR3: CASSQVAISSYEQYF. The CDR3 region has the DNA TGTGCCAGCAGCCAGGTGGCCATCTCCTCCTACGAGCAGTACTTC.

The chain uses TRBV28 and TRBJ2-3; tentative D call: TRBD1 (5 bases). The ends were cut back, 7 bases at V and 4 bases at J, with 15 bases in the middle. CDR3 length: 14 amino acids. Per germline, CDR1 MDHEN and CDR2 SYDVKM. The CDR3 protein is CASKDPPRADTQYF. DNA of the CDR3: TGTGCCAGCAAGGACCCTCCCAGGGCAGATACGCAGTATTTT.

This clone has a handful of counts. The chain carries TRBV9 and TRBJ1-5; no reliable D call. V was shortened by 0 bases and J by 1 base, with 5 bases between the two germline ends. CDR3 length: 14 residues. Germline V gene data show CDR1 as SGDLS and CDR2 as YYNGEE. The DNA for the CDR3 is TGTGCCAGCAGCGTAGACCTAAGCAATCAGCCCCAGCATTTT. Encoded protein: CASSVDLSNQPQHF.

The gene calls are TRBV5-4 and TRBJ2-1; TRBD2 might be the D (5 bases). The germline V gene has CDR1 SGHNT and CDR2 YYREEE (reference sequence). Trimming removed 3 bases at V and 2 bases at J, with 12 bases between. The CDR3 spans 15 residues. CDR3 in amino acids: CASSSFRDAYNEQFF. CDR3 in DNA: TGTGCCAGCAGCTCGTTTCGGGATGCCTACAATGAGCAGTTCTTC. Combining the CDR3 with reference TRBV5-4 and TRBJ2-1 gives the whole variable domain ETGVTQSPTHLIKTRGQQVTLRCSSQSGHNTVSWYQQALGQGPQFIFQYYREEENGRGNFPPRFSGLQFPNYSSELNVNALELDDSALYLCASSSFRDAYNEQFFGPGTRLTVL.

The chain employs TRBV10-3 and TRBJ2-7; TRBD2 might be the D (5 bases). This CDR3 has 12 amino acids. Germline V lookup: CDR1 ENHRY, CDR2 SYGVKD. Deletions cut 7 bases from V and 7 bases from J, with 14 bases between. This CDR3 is CAIISDRREQYF. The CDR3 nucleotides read TGTGCCATCATCTCCGACCGGAGGGAGCAGTACTTC.

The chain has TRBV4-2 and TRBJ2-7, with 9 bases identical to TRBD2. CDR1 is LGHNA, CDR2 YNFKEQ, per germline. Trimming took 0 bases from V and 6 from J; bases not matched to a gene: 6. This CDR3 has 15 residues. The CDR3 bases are TGTGCCAGCAGCCAAGATGCGGGGGGGTTTACCGAGCAGTACTTC. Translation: CASSQDAGGFTEQYF.

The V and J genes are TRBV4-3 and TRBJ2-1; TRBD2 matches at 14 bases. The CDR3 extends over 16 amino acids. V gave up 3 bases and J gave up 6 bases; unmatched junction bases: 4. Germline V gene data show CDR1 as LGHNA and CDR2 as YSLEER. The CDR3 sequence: CASSQAGTSGSNEQFF. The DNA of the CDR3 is TGCGCCAGCAGCCAGGCTGGGACTAGCGGGAGCAATGAGCAGTTCTTC.

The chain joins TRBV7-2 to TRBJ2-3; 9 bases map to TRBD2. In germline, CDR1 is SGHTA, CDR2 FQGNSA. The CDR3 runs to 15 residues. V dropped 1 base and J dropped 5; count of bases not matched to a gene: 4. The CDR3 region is CASSLVAGVGDTQYF. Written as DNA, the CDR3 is TGTGCCAGCAGCTTAGTAGCGGGAGTCGGAGATACGCAGTATTTT.

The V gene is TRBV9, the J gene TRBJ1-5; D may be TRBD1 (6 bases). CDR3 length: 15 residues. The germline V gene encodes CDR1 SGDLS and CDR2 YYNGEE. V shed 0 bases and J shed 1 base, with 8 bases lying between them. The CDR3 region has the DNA TGTGCCAGCAGCGTAGATGGACAGAGCAATCAGCCCCAGCATTTT. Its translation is CASSVDGQSNQPQHF.

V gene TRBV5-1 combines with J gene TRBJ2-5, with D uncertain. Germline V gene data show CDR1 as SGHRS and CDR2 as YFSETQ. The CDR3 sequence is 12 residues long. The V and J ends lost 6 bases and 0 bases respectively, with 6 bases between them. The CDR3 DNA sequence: TGCGCCAGCACGGTCGACCAAGAGACCCAGTACTTC. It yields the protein CASTVDQETQYF.

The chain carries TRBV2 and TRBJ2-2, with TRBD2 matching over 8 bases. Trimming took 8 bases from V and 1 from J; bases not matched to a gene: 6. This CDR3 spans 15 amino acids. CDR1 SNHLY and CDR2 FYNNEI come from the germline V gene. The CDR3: CASGVAGLNTGELFF. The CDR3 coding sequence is TGTGCCAGCGGAGTAGCGGGATTGAACACCGGGGAGCTGTTTTTT. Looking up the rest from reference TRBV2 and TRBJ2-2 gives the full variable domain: EPEVTQTPSHQVTQMGQEVILRCVPISNHLYFYWYRQILGQKVEFLVSFYNNEISEKSEIFDDQFSVERPDGSNFTLKIRSTKLEDSAMYFCASGVAGLNTGELFFGEGSRLTVL.

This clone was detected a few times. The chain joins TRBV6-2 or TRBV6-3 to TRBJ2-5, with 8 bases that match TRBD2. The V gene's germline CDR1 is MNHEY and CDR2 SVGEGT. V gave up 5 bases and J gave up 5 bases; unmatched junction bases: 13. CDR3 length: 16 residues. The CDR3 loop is CASSNPKTSAAETQYF. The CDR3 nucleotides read TGTGCCAGCAGTAATCCGAAGACTAGCGCGGCGGAGACCCAGTACTTC.

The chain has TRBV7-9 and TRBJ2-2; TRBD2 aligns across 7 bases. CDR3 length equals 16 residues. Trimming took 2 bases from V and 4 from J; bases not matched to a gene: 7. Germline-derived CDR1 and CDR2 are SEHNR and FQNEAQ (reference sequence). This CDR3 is CASSLTPWGGTGELFF. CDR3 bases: TGTGCCAGCAGCTTAACCCCGTGGGGGGGCACCGGGGAGCTGTTTTTT.

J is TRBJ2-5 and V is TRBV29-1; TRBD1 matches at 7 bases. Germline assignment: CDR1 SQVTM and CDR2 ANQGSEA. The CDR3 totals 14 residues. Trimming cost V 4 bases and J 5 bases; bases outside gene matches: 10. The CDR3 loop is CSVALNRGSETQYF. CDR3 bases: TGCAGCGTTGCTCTGAACAGGGGCTCGGAGACCCAGTACTTC. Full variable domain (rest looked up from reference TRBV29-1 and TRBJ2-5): SAVISQKPSRDICQRGTSLTIQCQVDSQVTMMFWYRQQPGQSLTLIATANQGSEATYESGFVIDKFPISRPNLTFSTLTVSNMSPEDSSIYLCSVALNRGSETQYFGPGTRLLVL.

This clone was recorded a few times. The CDR3 loop reads CASSRRASRGYEQYF. For the CDR3, the DNA is TGTGCCAGCAGCCGGCGGGCATCCAGAGGGTACGAGCAGTACTTC. The genes are TRBV5-4 and TRBJ2-7; perhaps TRBD2 as D (5 bases). This CDR3 is built from 15 residues. Germline CDR1 reads SGHNT; CDR2 reads YYREEE (reference sequence). Deletions cut 4 bases from V and 4 bases from J, with 18 bases between.

In DNA, the CDR3 is TGCGCCAGCAGCCAGACAGGGGGCCAAGAGACCCAGTACTTC. Encoded protein: CASSQTGGQETQYF. The chain uses TRBV5-1 and TRBJ2-5; TRBD1 matches at 9 bases. CDR3 length: 14 residues. The germline V gene has CDR1 SGHRS and CDR2 YFSETQ. J was trimmed by 1 base and V by 4 bases; bases with no gene match: 2.

This CDR3 reads CASSLDSDRGETQYF. The CDR3 bases are TGTGCCAGCAGTTTAGATTCCGACAGGGGTGAGACCCAGTACTTC. The chain carries TRBV28 and TRBJ2-5, with 8 positions matching TRBD1. Losses at the gene ends were 2 bases for V and 5 bases for J; bases not matched to a gene: 7. This CDR3 is 15 amino acids long. Germline V lookup: CDR1 MDHEN, CDR2 SYDVKM. The variable domain in full, completed from reference TRBV28 and TRBJ2-5, reads DVKVTQSSRYLVKRTGEKVFLECVQDMDHENMFWYRQDPGLGLRLIYFSYDVKMKEKGDIPEGYSVSREKKERFSLILESASTNQTSMYLCASSLDSDRGETQYFGPGTRLLVL.

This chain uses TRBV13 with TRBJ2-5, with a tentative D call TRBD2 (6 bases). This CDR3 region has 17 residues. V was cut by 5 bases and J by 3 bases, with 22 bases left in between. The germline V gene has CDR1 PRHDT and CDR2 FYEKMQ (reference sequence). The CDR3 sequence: CASSPPWRAGQEETQYF. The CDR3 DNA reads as TGTGCCAGCAGCCCCCCTTGGAGGGCCGGTCAGGAAGAGACCCAGTACTTC.

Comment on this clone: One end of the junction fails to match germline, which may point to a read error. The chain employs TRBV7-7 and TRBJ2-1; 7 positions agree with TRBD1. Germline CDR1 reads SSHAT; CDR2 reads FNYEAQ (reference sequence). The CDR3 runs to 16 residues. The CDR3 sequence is CASSLVPTGTQNEQFF. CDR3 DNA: TGTGCTAGCAGCTTGGTCCCGACAGGGACGCAGAATGAGCAGTTCTTC.

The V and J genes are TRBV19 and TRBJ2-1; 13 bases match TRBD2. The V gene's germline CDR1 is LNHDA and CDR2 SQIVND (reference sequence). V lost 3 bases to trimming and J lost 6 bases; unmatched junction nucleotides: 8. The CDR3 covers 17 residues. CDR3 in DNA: TGTGCCAGTAGTATCCCCGGACTAGCGGGAGCCCTCAATGAGCAGTTCTTC. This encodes CASSIPGLAGALNEQFF. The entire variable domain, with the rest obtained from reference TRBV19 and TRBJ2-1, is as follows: DGGITQSPKYLFRKEGQNVTLSCEQNLNHDAMYWYRQDPGQGLRLIYYSQIVNDFQKGDIAEGYSVSREKKESFPLTVTSAQKNPTAFYLCASSIPGLAGALNEQFFGPGTRLTVL.

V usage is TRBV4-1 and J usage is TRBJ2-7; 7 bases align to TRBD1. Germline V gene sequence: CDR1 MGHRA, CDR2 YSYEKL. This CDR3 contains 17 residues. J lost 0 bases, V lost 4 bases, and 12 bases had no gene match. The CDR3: CASSPSKEGQSSYEQYF. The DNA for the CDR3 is TGCGCCAGCAGCCCTTCCAAAGAGGGACAGAGCTCCTACGAGCAGTACTTC.